This T cell receptor beta chain was found in a study of blood T cell repertoires in COVID-19. On the study more broadly: Spain, Italy and the United States supplied samples that represented acute and convalescent COVID-19.

Seattle's enrolled individuals joined amid active infection and were then monitored longitudinally. The CDR3 covers 12 residues. Germline assignment: CDR1 SGDLS and CDR2 YYNGEE. The V end lost 3 bases, the J end lost 3 bases, and 5 bases lay between the germline ends. Sequencing used immunoSEQ multiplex PCR; TCRdb keeps in-frame clones, though not all of them. The sample has 270,000 or so clones; around 92% are singletons. The sample was peripheral blood. This chain uses TRBV9 with TRBJ2-3; D is perhaps TRBD2 (5 bases). This TCR was recovered from a woman under 40 with COVID-19, enrolled during active disease. The CDR3 DNA reads TGTGCCAGCAGCGGCGGGACAGATACGCAGTATTTT. Amino acid sequence: CASSGGTDTQYF. Drawing the rest from reference TRBV9 and TRBJ2-3, the complete variable domain is DSGVTQTPKHLITATGQRVTLRCSPRSGDLSVYWYQQSLDQGLQFLIQYYNGEERAKGNILERFSAQQFPDLHSELNLSSLELGDSALYFCASSGGTDTQYFGPGTRLTVL.